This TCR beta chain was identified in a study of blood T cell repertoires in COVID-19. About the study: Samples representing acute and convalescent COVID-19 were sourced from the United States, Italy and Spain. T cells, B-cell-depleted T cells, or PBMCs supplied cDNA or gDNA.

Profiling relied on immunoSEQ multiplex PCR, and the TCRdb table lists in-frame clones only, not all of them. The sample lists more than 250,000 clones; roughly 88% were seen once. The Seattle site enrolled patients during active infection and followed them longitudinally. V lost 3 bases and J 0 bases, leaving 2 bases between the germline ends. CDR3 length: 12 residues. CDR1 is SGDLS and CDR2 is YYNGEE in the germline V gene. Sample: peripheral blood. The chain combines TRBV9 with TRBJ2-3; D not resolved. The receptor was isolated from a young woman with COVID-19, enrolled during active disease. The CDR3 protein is CASSASTDTQYF. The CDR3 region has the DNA TGTGCCAGCAGCGCGAGCACAGATACGCAGTATTTT.